The present TCR beta chain was sequenced within a study of blood T cell repertoires in COVID-19. In the study overall: Material from acute and convalescent COVID-19 was sourced from the United States, Italy and Spain. From T cells, B-cell-depleted T cells, or PBMCs came the material, which was cDNA or gDNA.

Patients from Seattle were sampled longitudinally, starting during active infection. The CDR3 totals 15 residues. Trimming at V came to 8 bases and at J to 0 bases, leaving 7 bases not matched to a gene. Germline V gene sequence: CDR1 SNHLY, CDR2 FYNNEI. As handled by the study authors: Reference gene primer amplification yielded estimated nucleated cell counts. Using immunoSEQ multiplex PCR, the repertoire was profiled, and TCRdb retains in-frame clones only, with some absent. That table is the source of V, J and clone size, and D and trimming were worked out from the DNA. Of roughly 300,000 clones in the sample, about nine tenths were seen once.

The receptor was isolated from a woman aged 25 to 39 with COVID-19, enrolled during active disease. The chain has TRBV2 and TRBJ2-4, with 7 positions matching TRBD2. Sequenced input: peripheral blood. In DNA, the CDR3 is TGTGCCAGCCGGGGGGAAGTGCTAGCCAAAAACATTCAGTACTTC. This sequence encodes CASRGEVLAKNIQYF. Supplemented by reference TRBV2 and TRBJ2-4, the full variable domain reads EPEVTQTPSHQVTQMGQEVILRCVPISNHLYFYWYRQILGQKVEFLVSFYNNEISEKSEIFDDQFSVERPDGSNFTLKIRSTKLEDSAMYFCASRGEVLAKNIQYFGAGTRLSVL.